The present TCR beta chain was sequenced within a study of cytomegalovirus exposure and HLA in healthy donors. For the study at large: Both the 100 to 150 validation repertoires and the approximately 670 first-cohort repertoires used the same platform, as reported by a later analysis. The study's findings and limits: In a later analysis, first-cohort TCR clusters were found to tend to co-occur in the 120 or so validation repertoires. In vitro, a few CMV-associated chains proved specific for CMV antigens. It was 150 or so TCR beta chains that were listed as cytomegalovirus-associated.

A remark on this clone: Its antigen remains unidentified.

The repertoire was sequenced with immunoSEQ multiplex PCR; TCRdb's copy has only in-frame clones and lacks some. The repertoire includes around 190,000 clones, about 85% of them detected once, and 16% sits in the top ten. The germline gives CDR1 MNHEY, CDR2 SMNVEV (reference sequence). V lost 5 bases to trimming and J lost 2 bases, with 20 bases between them. CDR3 length: 17 residues. Sequencing used PBMCs. The chain joins TRBV27 to TRBJ2-3; possible D gene TRBD1, 6 bases. This TCR was sampled from a man between 18 and 29 years old in good health and CMV-seropositive. CDR3 sequence: CASSPLLAGANTDTQYF. The DNA for the CDR3 is TGTGCCAGCAGTCCCCTTCTGGCAGGGGCTAACACAGATACGCAGTATTTT.